Shown below are 8 T cell receptor beta chains from a single sample sequenced in a study of regulatory T cells in long-lasting Graves disease. HTBI primers from iRepertoire and Arm-PCR of CDR3 regions yielded the TCR beta libraries. TCRdb reanalysed the multiplex PCR reads using MiXCR and keeps one entry per CDR3 protein. This table has a few hundred thousand distinct CDR3 sequences, roughly 10% appearing once. Time point noted: newly diagnosed GD, antithyroid drugs for less than 3 months. There was RNA extracted from PBMCs, and the TCR library was made from it. The sample was also reused in another study, on T cells in Graves' hyperthyroidism and ophthalmopathy.

Sequences were derived from peripheral blood mononuclear cells (PBMCs), sampled at new diagnosis, from a patient treated with antithyroid drugs. The receptors were sampled from a woman aged 18-29 years with Graves disease.

This clonotype was found many times. The chain combines TRBV20-1 with TRBJ1-1, with D possibly matching TRBD1 (6 bases). V dropped 5 bases and J dropped 5 bases, with 15 bases sitting between them. The CDR3 sequence is 13 residues long. Germline CDR1 is DFQATT and CDR2 is SNEGSKA (reference sequence). Here the CDR3 DNA reads TGCAGTGCTTTACGACAGGAGGGGACTGAAGCTTTCTTT. This codes for CSALRQEGTEAFF.

The CDR3 sequence: CASSPQTGRVIQYF. The CDR3 nucleotides are TGTGCCAGCTCACCACAGACAGGGAGGGTCATTCAGTACTTC. The chain carries TRBV18 and TRBJ2-4; either TRBD1 or TRBD2 may fit D (7 bases each). The V gene lost 1 base and the J gene lost 9 bases, with 13 bases spanning the gap. Germline values: CDR1 KGHSH, CDR2 LQKENI. The CDR3 covers 14 residues.

The V gene is TRBV20-1, the J gene TRBJ1-3; D gene uncertain. Trimming removed 6 bases from V and 4 bases from J, with 19 bases in between. The length of the CDR3 is 15 residues. Germline V gene sequence: CDR1 DFQATT, CDR2 SNEGSKA (reference sequence). The DNA for the CDR3 is TGCAGTGCGCCGGACTCGTCCCGGGCAGGAAACACCATATATTTT. It encodes CSAPDSSRAGNTIYF.

This clonotype was counted only a few times. V and J are TRBV15 and TRBJ2-6, with D uncertain. V was cut by 1 base and J by 0 bases, with 4 bases left in between. The CDR3 is 15 amino acids. Germline V gene data show CDR1 as LNHNV and CDR2 as YYDKDF (reference sequence). The CDR3 DNA is TGTGCCACCAGCAGAGGCACCTCTGGGGCCAACGTCCTGACTTTC. As protein: CATSRGTSGANVLTF.

This clonotype was observed a handful of times. The junction departs from germline at one end; a sequencing error may be responsible. The chain uses TRBV6-1 and TRBJ2-6, with D perhaps TRBD2 (7 bases). The CDR3 consists of 15 residues. CDR1 and CDR2 (germline): MNHNS, SASEGT. The CDR3 nucleotides read TGTACCAGCAAGGGGGGGCGGACTGGGGCCAACGTCCTGACTTTC. As protein: CTSKGGRTGANVLTF.

The chain has TRBV2 and TRBJ2-5; D remains unclear. Germline V gives CDR1 SNHLY, CDR2 FYNNEI. The CDR3 contains 15 residues. V lost 2 bases, J lost 0 bases, and 10 bases lay in between. CDR3 in amino acids: CASSESWTNQETQYF. DNA of the CDR3: TGTGCCAGCAGTGAATCTTGGACCAACCAAGAGACCCAGTACTTC.

This clonotype was counted a few times. The rearrangement joins TRBV19 to TRBJ2-3; 7 nucleotides match TRBD1. CDR1 and CDR2 from the germline V gene are LNHDA and SQIVND (reference sequence). CDR3 length equals 14 residues. Trimming removed 3 bases from V and 5 bases from J; junction bases left unmatched: 5. The CDR3, as DNA: TGTGCCAGTAGTATTGCAGGGGGAGAAGATACGCAGTATTTT. This sequence encodes CASSIAGGEDTQYF.

At least ten counts were recorded for this clonotype. The chain couples TRBV29-1 to TRBJ2-1; D may correspond to TRBD1 or TRBD2 (5 bases each). The CDR3 extends over 16 amino acids. The ends were cut back, 1 base at V and 0 bases at J, with 13 bases in the middle. From germline, CDR1 is SQVTM and CDR2 ANQGSEA. In nucleotides, the CDR3 is TGCAGCGTTGAAGGAGGGGACGTAAACTCCTACAATGAGCAGTTCTTC. This sequence encodes CSVEGGDVNSYNEQFF.